These T cell receptor beta chains were read from a single sample in a study of identical twins. TCRdb fed the 5' RACE reads into MiXCR, producing one record per CDR3 protein. The sample has 200,000 to 250,000 distinct CDR3 sequences; about 7.5% are singletons. This same sample was also taken into another study, of yellow fever vaccine responses in identical twins.

The sequencing input was memory (CD45RO+) T cells sorted from blood. These receptor sequences come from a woman between 18 and 29 years old in good health. The CDR3 runs from the conserved cysteine through the conserved F or W.

j_call v_call cdr3_aa
TRBJ2-5 TRBV28 CASSLPPHRAAETQYF
TRBJ1-2 TRBV20-1 CSATSGSHSYGYTF
TRBJ2-1 TRBV20-1 CSARVPTGGQGEQFF
TRBJ2-4 TRBV28 CASRGGGGGKNIQYF
TRBJ2-3 TRBV29-1 CSVVVGNTDTQYF
TRBJ2-3 TRBV29-1 CSVEDTSGRAFRRDTQYF
TRBJ2-1 TRBV7-9 CASSLSSGRGDNEQFF
TRBJ2-3 TRBV7-2 CASSPTGGRTDTQYF
TRBJ2-3 TRBV15 CATSRQPVDTQYF
TRBJ2-3 TRBV12-5 CASGLVAPLAGLTDTQYF
TRBJ1-2 TRBV3-1 CASSQGGSGYTF
TRBJ2-7 TRBV12-3/TRBV12-4 CASSSGRAYEQYF
TRBJ1-2 TRBV20-1 CSARTDKSGYTF
TRBJ2-7 TRBV12-3/TRBV12-4 CASSFGTGGEQYF
TRBJ2-7 TRBV6-2/TRBV6-3 CASSYSLSSYEQYF
TRBJ1-6 TRBV7-9 CASSSTGNNSPLHF
TRBJ1-5 TRBV12-3/TRBV12-4 CASSWNRDQPQHF
TRBJ2-1 TRBV12-3/TRBV12-4 CASSLGDRGTVNNEQFF
TRBJ2-5 TRBV6-2/TRBV6-3 CASSHRDFGNQETQYF
TRBJ2-4 TRBV7-2 CASSLGTAKNIQYF
TRBJ2-7 TRBV28 CASSSGTSGSIRNYEQYF
TRBJ2-7 TRBV7-9 CASSPDREGEQYF
TRBJ2-5 TRBV7-2 CASSPRGETQYF
TRBJ2-5 TRBV20-1 CSRANERETQYF
TRBJ2-7 TRBV6-2/TRBV6-3 CASSTSGKRNEQYF
TRBJ2-1 TRBV6-2/TRBV6-3 CASSYGPSFFF
TRBJ1-1 TRBV18 CASSSFTGRDTEAFF
TRBJ2-5 TRBV6-5 CASSYRVYQETQYF
TRBJ2-7 TRBV29-1 CSVEERTVSPYEQYF
TRBJ1-2 TRBV28 CASSLGGIGYTF
TRBJ1-3 TRBV2 CASSDDQGSRNTIYF
TRBJ2-1 TRBV7-2 CASSFWASGRGNEQFF
TRBJ2-4 TRBV30 CAWSSSNIQYF
TRBJ2-2 TRBV18 CASSLIRQKHTGELFF
TRBJ2-3 TRBV29-1 CSSIGAALDADTQYF
TRBJ2-1 TRBV29-1 CSVEGTSGPNPYNEQFF
TRBJ2-5 TRBV5-1 CASRRGTSGSEETQYF
TRBJ2-5 TRBV20-1 CSAAQETQYF
TRBJ1-4 TRBV29-1 CSVVVGSDEKLFF